The present T cell receptor beta chain was sequenced within a study of vaccination effects on CD4 cells after COVID-19. In the study overall: The authors sampled a few convalescent patients early and late after vaccination. Findings of the study overall: The study had few convalescent patients and no early post-infection timepoints. The post-vaccine spike-reactive clones of convalescents showed a predominance of new vaccine-induced clones.

The V gene lost 6 bases and the J gene lost 8 bases, with 14 bases spanning the gap. The CDR3 covers 13 residues. From germline, CDR1 is SNHLY and CDR2 FYNNEI. As regards this clone: Its antigen is still unknown.

Clones were read by immunoSEQ multiplex PCR, and TCRdb kept only the in-frame ones, dropping some. This table holds tens of thousands of clones, 75% found once. Culturing for approximately 10 days preceded CD4+ T cell isolation. The individual was infected with SARS-CoV-2 between March and December 2020, as confirmed by PCR. Two doses of BNT162b2 or mRNA-1273 vaccine were administered to participants. This chain links TRBV2 with TRBJ2-1; D remains unclear. The sample consisted of CD4+ T cells from PBMCs cultured without peptide, taken after COVID-19 vaccination. This receptor was identified in a human donor who had a prior SARS-CoV-2 infection. The CDR3 bases are TGTGCCAGCAGCTCCTTATTAGCCCATGAGCAGTTCTTC. This codes for CASSSLLAHEQFF.